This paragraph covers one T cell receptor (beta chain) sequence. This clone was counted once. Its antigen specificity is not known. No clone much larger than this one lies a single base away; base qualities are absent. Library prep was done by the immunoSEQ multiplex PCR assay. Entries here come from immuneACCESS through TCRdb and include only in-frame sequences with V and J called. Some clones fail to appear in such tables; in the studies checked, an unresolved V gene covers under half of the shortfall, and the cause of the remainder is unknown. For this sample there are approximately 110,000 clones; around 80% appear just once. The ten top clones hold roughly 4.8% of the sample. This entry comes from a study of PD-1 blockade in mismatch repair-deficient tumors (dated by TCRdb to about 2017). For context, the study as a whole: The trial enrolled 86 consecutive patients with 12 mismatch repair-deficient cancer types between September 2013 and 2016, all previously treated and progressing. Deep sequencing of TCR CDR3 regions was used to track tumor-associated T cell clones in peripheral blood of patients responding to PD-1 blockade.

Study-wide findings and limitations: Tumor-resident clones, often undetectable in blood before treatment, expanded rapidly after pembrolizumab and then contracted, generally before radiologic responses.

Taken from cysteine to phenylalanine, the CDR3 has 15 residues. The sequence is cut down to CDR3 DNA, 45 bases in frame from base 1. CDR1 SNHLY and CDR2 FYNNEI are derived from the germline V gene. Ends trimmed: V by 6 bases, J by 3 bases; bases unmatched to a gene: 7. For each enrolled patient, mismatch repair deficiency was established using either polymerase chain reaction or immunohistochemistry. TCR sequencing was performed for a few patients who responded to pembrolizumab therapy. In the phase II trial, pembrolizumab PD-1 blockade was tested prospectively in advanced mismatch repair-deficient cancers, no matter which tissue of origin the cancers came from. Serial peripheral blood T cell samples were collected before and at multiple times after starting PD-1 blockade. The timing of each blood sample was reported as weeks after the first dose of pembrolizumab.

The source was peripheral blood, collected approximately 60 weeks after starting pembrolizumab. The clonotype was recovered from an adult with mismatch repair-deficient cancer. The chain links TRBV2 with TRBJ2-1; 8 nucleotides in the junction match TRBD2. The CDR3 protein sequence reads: CASSLGSGNYNEQFF. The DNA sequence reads TGTGCCAGCAGCCTCGGTAGCGGGAACTACAATGAGCAGTTCTTC.